This record looks at one TCR beta chain sequence and its context. Its cognate antigen is unknown. The data stem from a study of T cell responses to AZD1222 COVID-19 vaccine. General study findings and limits: Two AZD1222 doses significantly raised spike-specific TCR breadth and depth over controls.

Clones were read by immunoSEQ multiplex PCR, and TCRdb kept only the in-frame ones, dropping some. The sample carries 140,000 to 150,000 clones, about nine tenths recorded once. V lost 4 bases, J lost 9 bases, and 7 bases lay in between. Germline CDR1 and CDR2: SGHTA and FQGNSA. The CDR3 runs to 11 residues. This chain connects TRBV7-2 to TRBJ1-3; D unresolved. The sample was peripheral blood, taken on day 0 of AZD1222 vaccination. This clonotype originated in an adult in good health. CDR3 sequence reads: CASSSRFTIYF. CDR3 DNA sequence: TGTGCCAGCAGCTCCAGGTTCACCATATATTTT.